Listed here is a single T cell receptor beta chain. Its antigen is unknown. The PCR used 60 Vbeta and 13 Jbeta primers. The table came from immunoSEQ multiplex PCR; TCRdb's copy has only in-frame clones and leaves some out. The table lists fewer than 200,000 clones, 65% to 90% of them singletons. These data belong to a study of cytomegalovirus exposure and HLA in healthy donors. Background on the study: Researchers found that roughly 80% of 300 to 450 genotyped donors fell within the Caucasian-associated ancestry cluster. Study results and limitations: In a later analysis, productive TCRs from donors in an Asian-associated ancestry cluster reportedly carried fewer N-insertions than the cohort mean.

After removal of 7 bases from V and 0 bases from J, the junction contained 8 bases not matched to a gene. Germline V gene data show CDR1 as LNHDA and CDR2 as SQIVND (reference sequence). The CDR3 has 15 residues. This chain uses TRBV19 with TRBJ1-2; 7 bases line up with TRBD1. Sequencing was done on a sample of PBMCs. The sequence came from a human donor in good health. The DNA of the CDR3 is TGTGCCAGTATCCAGAAGACAGGGCCTAACTATGGCTACACCTTC. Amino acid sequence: CASIQKTGPNYGYTF.